This is a list of T cell receptor beta chains from one sample in a study of blood T cells in healthy people across ages. TCRdb re-analysed the 5' RACE reads in MiXCR, keeping a single row per CDR3 protein. Here the sample spans approximately 1,700,000 distinct CDR3 sequences, approximately 39% being singletons. Sequencing used blood. Source of these receptors: a human donor in good health. Both conserved end residues are part of each CDR3. Fields, in order: CDR3 protein, CDR3 DNA, J gene, clone size, D gene, V gene. The D gene is left open where the match is weak. For some rows the clone size is stated as once, few or many, or as a class when expanded; others skip it.

CDR3aa: CASSLRGLLGDASYEQYF; CDR3nt: TGTGCCAGCAGCTTAAGGGGTCTTCTCGGGGATGCTTCCTACGAGCAGTACTTC; j_gene: TRBJ2-7; abundance: once; d_gene: NA; v_gene: TRBV5-5
CDR3aa: CSWSRGRDTEAFF; CDR3nt: TGCAGCTGGTCTCGGGGAAGGGACACTGAAGCTTTCTTT; j_gene: TRBJ1-1; abundance: few; d_gene: NA; v_gene: TRBV29-1
CDR3aa: CSAIRPTGENQPQHF; CDR3nt: TGCAGTGCTATCAGACCGACAGGGGAGAATCAGCCCCAGCATTTT; j_gene: TRBJ1-5; abundance: few; d_gene: TRBD1; v_gene: TRBV20-1
CDR3aa: CASRPQQQARDYNTGELFF; CDR3nt: TGCGCTAGCAGACCCCAACAACAGGCACGGGACTACAACACCGGGGAGCTGTTTTTT; j_gene: TRBJ2-2; abundance: NA; d_gene: TRBD2; v_gene: TRBV4-3
CDR3aa: CSVEDFGSAAGGHGYTF; CDR3nt: TGCAGCGTTGAAGATTTTGGGTCCGCCGCAGGGGGCCATGGCTACACCTTC; j_gene: TRBJ1-2; abundance: NA; d_gene: TRBD1; v_gene: TRBV29-1
CDR3aa: CAISESNPGTSGPGANVLTF; CDR3nt: TGTGCCATCAGTGAGTCTAATCCCGGGACTAGCGGCCCTGGGGCCAACGTCCTGACTTTC; j_gene: TRBJ2-6; abundance: many; d_gene: TRBD2; v_gene: TRBV10-3
CDR3aa: CAAAVAGSYEQYF; CDR3nt: TGTGCCGCAGCAGTGGCGGGATCCTACGAGCAGTACTTC; j_gene: TRBJ2-7; abundance: NA; d_gene: NA; v_gene: TRBV25-1
CDR3aa: CASSPIVRGRGDSPLHF; CDR3nt: TGTGCCAGCAGCCCTATTGTCAGGGGGCGCGGAGATTCACCCCTCCACTTT; j_gene: TRBJ1-6; abundance: NA; d_gene: TRBD1; v_gene: TRBV7-9
CDR3aa: CSARGGQGTDEQYF; CDR3nt: TGCAGCGCCCGCGGGGGACAGGGGACCGACGAGCAGTACTTC; j_gene: TRBJ2-7; abundance: few; d_gene: TRBD1; v_gene: TRBV29-1
CDR3aa: CASSLRLHPTTDTQYF; CDR3nt: TGCGCCAGCAGCTTGAGACTGCACCCGACCACAGATACGCAGTATTTT; j_gene: TRBJ2-3; abundance: NA; d_gene: NA; v_gene: TRBV5-1
CDR3aa: CSAGLADTQYF; CDR3nt: TGCAGTGCTGGGCTCGCGGATACGCAGTATTTT; j_gene: TRBJ2-3; abundance: NA; d_gene: NA; v_gene: TRBV20-1
CDR3aa: CASSYSPSGVHTGANVLTF; CDR3nt: TGTGCCAGCAGTTACTCGCCGAGCGGGGTGCATACTGGGGCCAACGTCCTGACTTTC; j_gene: TRBJ2-6; abundance: few; d_gene: TRBD2; v_gene: TRBV6-2/TRBV6-3
CDR3aa: CASSLGAITSEKLFF; CDR3nt: TGCGCCAGCAGCTTGGGTGCGATAACTTCGGAAAAACTGTTTTTT; j_gene: TRBJ1-4; abundance: NA; d_gene: NA; v_gene: TRBV5-1
CDR3aa: CATNRQESYEQYF; CDR3nt: TGTGCCACCAACAGACAGGAATCTTACGAGCAGTACTTC; j_gene: TRBJ2-7; abundance: NA; d_gene: NA; v_gene: TRBV5-6
CDR3aa: CSASRVSKETQYF; CDR3nt: TGCAGTGCTTCGAGGGTCAGTAAAGAGACCCAGTACTTC; j_gene: TRBJ2-5; abundance: NA; d_gene: NA; v_gene: TRBV20-1
CDR3aa: CASSYITDLTDTQYF; CDR3nt: TGTGCCAGCAGTTACATTACGGACCTCACAGATACGCAGTATTTT; j_gene: TRBJ2-3; abundance: NA; d_gene: NA; v_gene: TRBV6-6
CDR3aa: CASSYGGQGAETQYF; CDR3nt: TGTGCCAGCAGTTACGGAGGACAGGGAGCGGAGACCCAGTACTTC; j_gene: TRBJ2-5; abundance: NA; d_gene: TRBD1; v_gene: TRBV6-5
CDR3aa: CSVRSVLDDYTF; CDR3nt: TGCAGCGTTCGCAGCGTTCTGGATGACTACACCTTC; j_gene: TRBJ1-2; abundance: NA; d_gene: NA; v_gene: TRBV29-1
CDR3aa: CASSLTRYTEAFF; CDR3nt: TGTGCCAGCAGCTTAACTAGGTACACTGAAGCTTTCTTT; j_gene: TRBJ1-1; abundance: NA; d_gene: NA; v_gene: TRBV5-6
CDR3aa: CSAIGGRGVGNQPQHF; CDR3nt: TGCAGTGCTATTGGGGGCCGTGGGGTAGGCAATCAGCCCCAGCATTTT; j_gene: TRBJ1-5; abundance: NA; d_gene: NA; v_gene: TRBV20-1
CDR3aa: CAISTRTGWDEQYF; CDR3nt: TGTGCCATCTCTACCCGGACAGGGTGGGACGAGCAGTACTTC; j_gene: TRBJ2-7; abundance: NA; d_gene: TRBD1; v_gene: TRBV10-3
CDR3aa: CASGLSPYQETQYF; CDR3nt: TGTGCTAGTGGTTTATCACCGTACCAAGAGACCCAGTACTTC; j_gene: TRBJ2-5; abundance: NA; d_gene: NA; v_gene: TRBV12-5
CDR3aa: CASSFGAVQGPTNEKLFF; CDR3nt: TGTGCCAGCAGTTTTGGTGCTGTTCAGGGGCCAACTAATGAAAAACTGTTTTTT; j_gene: TRBJ1-4; abundance: many; d_gene: NA; v_gene: TRBV27
CDR3aa: CASSPRALSSYEQYF; CDR3nt: TGTGCCAGCAGCCCGCGGGCATTGAGCTCCTACGAGCAGTACTTC; j_gene: TRBJ2-7; abundance: NA; d_gene: NA; v_gene: TRBV9
CDR3aa: CASSLGPVNSPLHF; CDR3nt: TGTGCCAGCAGCTTAGGCCCAGTGAATTCACCCCTCCACTTT; j_gene: TRBJ1-6; abundance: NA; d_gene: NA; v_gene: TRBV13
CDR3aa: CSGDSVSYNEQFF; CDR3nt: TGCAGCGGTGACAGCGTGAGCTACAATGAGCAGTTCTTC; j_gene: TRBJ2-1; abundance: few; d_gene: NA; v_gene: TRBV29-1
CDR3aa: CASSYRDGGPLQFF; CDR3nt: TGTGCCAGCAGTTACCGGGACGGAGGCCCCTTGCAGTTCTTC; j_gene: TRBJ2-1; abundance: NA; d_gene: NA; v_gene: TRBV27
CDR3aa: CASSGSGEIGEKLFF; CDR3nt: TGTGCCAGCAGTGGGTCAGGGGAGATTGGGGAAAAACTGTTTTTT; j_gene: TRBJ1-4; abundance: NA; d_gene: NA; v_gene: TRBV28
CDR3aa: CSVVLAGAGEQFF; CDR3nt: TGCAGCGTTGTCCTAGCGGGGGCGGGTGAGCAGTTCTTC; j_gene: TRBJ2-1; abundance: once; d_gene: TRBD2; v_gene: TRBV29-1
CDR3aa: CASSYQHFGRPLHF; CDR3nt: TGTGCCAGCAGCTACCAACACTTTGGACGGCCCCTCCACTTT; j_gene: TRBJ1-6; abundance: NA; d_gene: NA; v_gene: TRBV5-6
CDR3aa: CASSLRYNSPLHF; CDR3nt: TGTGCCAGCAGCTTACGGTATAATTCACCCCTCCACTTT; j_gene: TRBJ1-6; abundance: NA; d_gene: NA; v_gene: TRBV7-2
CDR3aa: CASSSALAGGRGEQFF; CDR3nt: TGCGCCAGCAGCTCCGCTTTAGCGGGGGGGCGTGGTGAGCAGTTCTTC; j_gene: TRBJ2-1; abundance: NA; d_gene: TRBD2; v_gene: TRBV5-1
CDR3aa: CASSSSEGAKEQYF; CDR3nt: TGTGCCAGCAGCTCCTCTGAAGGGGCCAAGGAGCAGTACTTC; j_gene: TRBJ2-7; abundance: few; d_gene: NA; v_gene: TRBV7-9
CDR3aa: CASSHWGENYGYTF; CDR3nt: TGTGCCAGCAGCCACTGGGGAGAGAACTATGGCTACACCTTC; j_gene: TRBJ1-2; abundance: few; d_gene: NA; v_gene: TRBV3-1
CDR3aa: CASRVTPGSNEQFF; CDR3nt: TGTGCCAGCAGGGTGACCCCGGGGTCCAATGAGCAGTTCTTC; j_gene: TRBJ2-1; abundance: NA; d_gene: NA; v_gene: TRBV2
CDR3aa: CASRTRGLSSYEQYF; CDR3nt: TGTGCCAGCAGAACCAGAGGGCTTAGCTCCTACGAGCAGTACTTC; j_gene: TRBJ2-7; abundance: NA; d_gene: NA; v_gene: TRBV6-2/TRBV6-3
CDR3aa: CSARDRGSAYNSPLHF; CDR3nt: TGCAGTGCTAGAGATCGGGGCAGCGCTTATAATTCGCCCCTCCACTTT; j_gene: TRBJ1-6; abundance: NA; d_gene: NA; v_gene: TRBV20-1
CDR3aa: CSVKQGSTEAFF; CDR3nt: TGCAGCGTCAAACAGGGGAGCACTGAAGCTTTCTTT; j_gene: TRBJ1-1; abundance: NA; d_gene: TRBD1; v_gene: TRBV29-1
CDR3aa: CASSYSGFQQMPDHEQFF; CDR3nt: TGTGCCAGCAGTTACTCCGGTTTTCAACAGATGCCTGACCATGAGCAGTTCTTC; j_gene: TRBJ2-1; abundance: NA; d_gene: NA; v_gene: TRBV6-5
CDR3aa: CASSQAEMGEDTQYF; CDR3nt: TGTGCCAGCAGCCAAGCGGAAATGGGTGAGGATACGCAGTATTTT; j_gene: TRBJ2-3; abundance: NA; d_gene: NA; v_gene: TRBV4-2
CDR3aa: CSVEDGGEKLFF; CDR3nt: TGCAGCGTTGAGGATGGCGGTGAAAAACTGTTTTTT; j_gene: TRBJ1-4; abundance: few; d_gene: NA; v_gene: TRBV29-1
CDR3aa: CASRRRGRDDEQFF; CDR3nt: TGTGCCAGTAGAAGGCGGGGGAGAGACGATGAGCAGTTCTTC; j_gene: TRBJ2-1; abundance: NA; d_gene: TRBD2; v_gene: TRBV19
CDR3aa: CASSYGNEAAYTF; CDR3nt: TGTGCCAGCAGTTACGGGAACGAGGCAGCCTACACCTTC; j_gene: TRBJ1-2; abundance: NA; d_gene: NA; v_gene: TRBV6-2/TRBV6-3
CDR3aa: CASSRDFGRAGADVLTF; CDR3nt: TGTGCCAGCAGCCGAGATTTTGGCAGGGCTGGGGCCGACGTCCTGACTTTC; j_gene: TRBJ2-6; abundance: few; d_gene: NA; v_gene: TRBV3-1
CDR3aa: CASSSGPGSGYTF; CDR3nt: TGTGCCAGCAGCTCGGGACCCGGTAGTGGCTACACCTTC; j_gene: TRBJ1-2; abundance: many; d_gene: NA; v_gene: TRBV7-2
CDR3aa: CSAANLAGKSYEQYF; CDR3nt: TGCAGTGCGGCAAACCTAGCGGGGAAATCCTACGAGCAGTACTTC; j_gene: TRBJ2-7; abundance: few; d_gene: TRBD2; v_gene: TRBV20-1
CDR3aa: CSALGLAESYEQYF; CDR3nt: TGCAGCGCCCTGGGACTAGCGGAAAGTTACGAGCAGTACTTC; j_gene: TRBJ2-7; abundance: NA; d_gene: TRBD2; v_gene: TRBV29-1
CDR3aa: CATLTWVSANTEAFF; CDR3nt: TGCGCCACCCTGACGTGGGTATCGGCGAACACTGAAGCTTTCTTT; j_gene: TRBJ1-1; abundance: NA; d_gene: NA; v_gene: TRBV2
CDR3aa: CASSERAGGGRNIQYF; CDR3nt: TGTGCCAGCAGTGAACGCGCAGGGGGAGGGAGGAACATTCAGTACTTC; j_gene: TRBJ2-4; abundance: few; d_gene: NA; v_gene: TRBV6-1
CDR3aa: CASSEKPGGTEAFF; CDR3nt: TGTGCCAGCAGTGAAAAGCCCGGGGGGACTGAAGCTTTCTTT; j_gene: TRBJ1-1; abundance: NA; d_gene: NA; v_gene: TRBV6-1
CDR3aa: CASSPVAGGQGETEAFF; CDR3nt: TGTGCCAGCAGCCCAGTGGCGGGGGGACAGGGAGAGACTGAAGCTTTCTTT; j_gene: TRBJ1-1; abundance: NA; d_gene: TRBD1; v_gene: TRBV7-9
CDR3aa: CASGQGRAKNIQFF; CDR3nt: TGTGCCAGCGGACAGGGGAGGGCCAAAAACATTCAGTTCTTC; j_gene: TRBJ2-1; abundance: once; d_gene: TRBD1; v_gene: TRBV28
CDR3aa: CASSHGGPSYNEQFF; CDR3nt: TGTGCCAGCAGCCATGGGGGACCCTCCTACAATGAGCAGTTCTTC; j_gene: TRBJ2-1; abundance: few; d_gene: NA; v_gene: TRBV3-1